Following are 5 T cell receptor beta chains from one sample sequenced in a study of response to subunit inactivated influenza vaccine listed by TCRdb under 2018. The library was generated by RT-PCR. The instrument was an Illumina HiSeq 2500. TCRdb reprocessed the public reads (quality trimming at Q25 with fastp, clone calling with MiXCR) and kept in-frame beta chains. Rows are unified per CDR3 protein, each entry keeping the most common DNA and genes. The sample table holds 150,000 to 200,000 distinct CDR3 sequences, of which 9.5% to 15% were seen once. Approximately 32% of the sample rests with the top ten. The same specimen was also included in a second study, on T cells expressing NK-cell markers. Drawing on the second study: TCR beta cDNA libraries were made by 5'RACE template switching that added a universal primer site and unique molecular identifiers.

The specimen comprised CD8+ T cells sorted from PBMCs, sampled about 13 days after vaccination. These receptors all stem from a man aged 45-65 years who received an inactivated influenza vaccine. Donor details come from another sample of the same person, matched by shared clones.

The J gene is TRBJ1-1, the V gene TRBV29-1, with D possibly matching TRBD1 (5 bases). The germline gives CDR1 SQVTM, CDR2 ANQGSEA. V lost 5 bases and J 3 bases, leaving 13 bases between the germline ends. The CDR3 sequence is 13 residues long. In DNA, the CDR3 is TGCAGCGTTTCACAGGTCCTAGACACTGAAGCTTTCTTT. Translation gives CSVSQVLDTEAFF.

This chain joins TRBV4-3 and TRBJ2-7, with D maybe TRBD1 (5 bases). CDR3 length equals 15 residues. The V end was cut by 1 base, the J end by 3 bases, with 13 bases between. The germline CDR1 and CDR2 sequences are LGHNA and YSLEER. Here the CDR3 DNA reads TGCGCCAGCAGCCAAGGAGGCAGGGTGGGCTACGAGCAGTACTTC. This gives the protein CASSQGGRVGYEQYF.

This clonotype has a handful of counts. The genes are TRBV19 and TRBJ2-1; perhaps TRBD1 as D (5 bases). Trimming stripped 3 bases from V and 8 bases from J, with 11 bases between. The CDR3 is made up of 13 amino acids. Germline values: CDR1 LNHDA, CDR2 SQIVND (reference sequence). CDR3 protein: CASSIQGLDEQFF. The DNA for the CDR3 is TGTGCCAGTAGTATCCAGGGCTTGGATGAGCAGTTCTTC. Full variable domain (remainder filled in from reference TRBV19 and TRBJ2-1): DGGITQSPKYLFRKEGQNVTLSCEQNLNHDAMYWYRQDPGQGLRLIYYSQIVNDFQKGDIAEGYSVSREKKESFPLTVTSAQKNPTAFYLCASSIQGLDEQFFGPGTRLTVL.

The CDR3 loop is CASSQVRLVRDTQYF. As DNA, the CDR3 is TGCGCCAGCAGCCAAGTTCGTCTAGTCAGAGATACGCAGTATTTT. The rearrangement joins TRBV4-3 to TRBJ2-3; D gene ambiguous. Trimming stripped 1 base from V and 5 bases from J, with 13 bases between. The germline V gene encodes CDR1 LGHNA and CDR2 YSLEER. The CDR3 runs 15 residues.

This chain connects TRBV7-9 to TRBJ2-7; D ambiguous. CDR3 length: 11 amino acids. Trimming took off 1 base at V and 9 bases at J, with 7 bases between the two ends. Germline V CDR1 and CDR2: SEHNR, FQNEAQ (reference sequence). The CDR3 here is CASSLGWMQYF. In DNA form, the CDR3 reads TGTGCCAGCAGCTTAGGTTGGATGCAGTACTTC.